This record concerns one T cell receptor beta chain sequence. Its antigen is currently not known. Base qualities are not recorded, but no much larger clone differs from it by a single base. This specimen's time point label, interpreted: about 28 days (+/-7) after the second vaccine dose. AZD1222 recipients whose second dose came at about 4 weeks and those whose second dose came at about 12 weeks were combined into one group, since spike-specific TCR depth and breadth did not differ between the two schedules. Vaccinee samples were obtained from the UK trials COV001 and COV002, which included a single-blind randomized controlled phase 2/3 trial of AZD1222 (ChAdOx1 nCoV-19) in healthy adults. For TCRbeta chain sequencing, PBMC samples were collected from trial participants at day 0 and at day 28 after the second dose. This specimen comes from a study of T cell responses to AZD1222 COVID-19 vaccine (dated by TCRdb to 2020 to 2023). For context, the study as a whole: A total of 233 trial participants underwent TCR sequencing, of whom around 210 had received two doses of AZD1222 and approximately 26 had received two doses of the MenACWY control vaccine. Trial participants were enrolled by age into subgroups of 18-55, 56-69 and 70-plus years, and around 150, 29 and 61 TCR-sequenced participants, respectively, were included in these subgroups.

Here is what the overall study found, with its caveats: CD4 TCRs associated with the vaccine covered the entire spike protein, and the dominant responses were in regions 160-218 and 743-854. The 56-69-year group was small, and its depth increase did not reach significance, likely because of low power. Nearly half of unique spike-specific TCRs reportedly recognized epitopes outside regions mutated in the B.1.351 and B.1.1.7 variants. Most participants were white British and females outnumbered males, and the authors suggested that clonal diversity may have been underestimated. Conclusions about previously exposed vaccinees are limited, since just 5 or 6 AZD1222 recipients were seropositive for SARS-CoV-2 at baseline. No day 14 peak-response samples were available, so repertoires were characterized only after the peak T cell response. A significant rise in spike-specific TCR breadth and depth was observed after two AZD1222 doses relative to day 0 and relative to MenACWY recipients.

CDR1 and CDR2 (SGHTA, FQGNSA) derive from the germline V gene. The CDR3 runs 13 amino acids, cysteine and phenylalanine included. Of the read, only the CDR3 DNA is kept; its 39 bases are in frame from base 1. V sheds 4 bases and J sheds 7 bases, leaving 13 bases between their ends. The CDR3 regions of human TCRbeta chains were analyzed by immunosequencing. Processing in the source paper ran as follows. TCRs in the repertoires were compared against a reference library of SARS-CoV-2-specific TCRs that had been generated with the MIRA antigen-specificity platform. Breadth meant the fraction of unique TCRs that were SARS-CoV-2-associated, whereas depth meant the fraction of total T cells that were SARS-CoV-2-associated. Using the MIRA data, each spike-specific TCR was mapped to the spike region that the TCR reacts to and placed in a CD4 or CD8 class. Log10-transformed breadth and depth values were compared by one-way ANOVA with Sidak's multiple comparisons tests. What TCRdb holds here is the immuneACCESS table cut down to in-frame rearrangements. Part of the clones is not present; checked against another copy, under half of the missing clones reflect an unresolved V gene, and the others are unexplained. D and trimming come from the DNA, and the V and J calls and clone size come from that table. Within this sample are roughly 110,000 clones, with 90% of them counted one time only. Jointly, the top ten make up 8% of the sample.

Sample: peripheral blood, taken 28 days after the second AZD1222 dose. This sequence was found in an adult who received the AZD1222 COVID-19 vaccine. Recombination connected TRBV7-2 to TRBJ1-1, and the D gene may be TRBD1, 5 bases matching. The CDR3 reads as follows: CASSWGGLGEAFF. Read as DNA, the sequence is TGTGCCAGCAGCTGGGGGGGACTCGGTGAAGCTTTCTTT.